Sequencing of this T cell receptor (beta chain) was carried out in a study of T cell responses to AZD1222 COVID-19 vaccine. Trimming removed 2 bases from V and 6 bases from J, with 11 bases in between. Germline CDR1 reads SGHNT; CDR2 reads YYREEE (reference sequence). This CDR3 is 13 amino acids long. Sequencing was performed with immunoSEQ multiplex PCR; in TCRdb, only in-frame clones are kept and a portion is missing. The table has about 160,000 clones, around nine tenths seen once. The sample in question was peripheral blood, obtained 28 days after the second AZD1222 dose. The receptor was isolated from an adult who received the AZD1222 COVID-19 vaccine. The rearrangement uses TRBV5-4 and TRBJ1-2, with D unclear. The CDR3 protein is CASSFIRVDGYTF. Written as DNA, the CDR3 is TGTGCCAGCAGCTTCATCCGGGTGGATGGCTACACCTTC.